The rows below give T cell receptor beta chains drawn from one sample of a study of T cells in localized non-small cell lung cancer. The protocol was immunoSEQ multiplex PCR, while the TCRdb copy is restricted to in-frame clones and leaves out a portion. The table lists approximately 70,000 clones, less than 90% of them singletons. This specimen consisted of peripheral blood, obtained before any cancer treatment. Every receptor here comes from a male donor at least 60 years old with stage III squamous cell lung carcinoma. The CDR3 runs from the conserved cysteine through the conserved F or W. D genes are given only for firm matches. Size values are once, few and many counts, or a class for expanded clones, and some rows have none.

v_call: TRBV2; d_call: -; clone_size: -; j_call: TRBJ1-6; cdr3_length: 13; cdr3_aa: CASVGGANSPLHF; cdr3_nt: TGTGCCAGCGTCGGGGGAGCGAATTCACCCCTCCACTTT
v_call: TRBV5-6; d_call: -; clone_size: -; j_call: TRBJ2-7; cdr3_length: 14; cdr3_aa: CASSRAAGPYEQYF; cdr3_nt: TGTGCCAGCAGCAGGGCGGCAGGGCCCTACGAGCAGTACTTC
v_call: TRBV7-2; d_call: -; clone_size: once; j_call: TRBJ2-3; cdr3_length: 14; cdr3_aa: CASSLMHSTDTQYF; cdr3_nt: TGTGCCAGCAGCTTAATGCATAGCACAGATACGCAGTATTTT
v_call: TRBV20-1; d_call: -; clone_size: -; j_call: TRBJ1-2; cdr3_length: 11; cdr3_aa: CSAGSSLGYTF; cdr3_nt: TGCAGTGCTGGGAGCTCCTTGGGCTACACCTTC
v_call: TRBV19; d_call: -; clone_size: -; j_call: TRBJ2-1; cdr3_length: 13; cdr3_aa: CASSIAGYNEQFF; cdr3_nt: TGTGCCAGTAGTATAGCAGGTTACAATGAGCAGTTCTTC
v_call: TRBV19; d_call: -; clone_size: few; j_call: TRBJ2-7; cdr3_length: 15; cdr3_aa: CASSIRTANNYEQYF; cdr3_nt: TGTGCCAGTAGTATTAGGACTGCTAATAACTACGAGCAGTACTTC
v_call: TRBV5-4; d_call: TRBD1; clone_size: -; j_call: TRBJ2-7; cdr3_length: 15; cdr3_aa: CASSLGGGRGPEQYF; cdr3_nt: TGTGCCAGCAGCTTGGGTGGCGGCAGGGGGCCCGAGCAGTACTTC
v_call: TRBV6-1; d_call: TRBD1; clone_size: once; j_call: TRBJ2-7; cdr3_length: 13; cdr3_aa: CASSTGTGLQQYF; cdr3_nt: TGTGCCAGCAGCACCGGGACAGGGCTACAGCAGTACTTC
v_call: TRBV19; d_call: -; clone_size: -; j_call: TRBJ1-3; cdr3_length: 14; cdr3_aa: CASRTRSSGNTIYF; cdr3_nt: TGTGCCAGTCGCACACGCTCTTCTGGAAACACCATATATTTT
v_call: TRBV28; d_call: -; clone_size: -; j_call: TRBJ1-2; cdr3_length: 12; cdr3_aa: CASRIQAQGYTF; cdr3_nt: TGTGCCAGCAGGATACAGGCGCAGGGCTACACCTTC
v_call: TRBV4-1; d_call: -; clone_size: -; j_call: TRBJ1-2; cdr3_length: 13; cdr3_aa: CASSAGHNYGYTF; cdr3_nt: TGCGCCAGCAGTGCCGGGCACAACTATGGCTACACCTTC
v_call: TRBV10-3; d_call: -; clone_size: -; j_call: TRBJ2-5; cdr3_length: 13; cdr3_aa: CAIRRDSQETQYF; cdr3_nt: TGTGCCATCAGGAGAGACAGTCAAGAGACCCAGTACTTC
v_call: TRBV19; d_call: TRBD2; clone_size: -; j_call: TRBJ2-1; cdr3_length: 13; cdr3_aa: CASSIGGGNEQFF; cdr3_nt: TGTGCCAGTAGTATAGGGGGGGGAAATGAGCAGTTCTTC
v_call: TRBV30; d_call: -; clone_size: -; j_call: TRBJ2-7; cdr3_length: 13; cdr3_aa: CAWSLDADYEQYF; cdr3_nt: TGTGCCTGGAGTTTAGATGCGGACTACGAGCAGTACTTC
v_call: TRBV27; d_call: -; clone_size: -; j_call: TRBJ1-1; cdr3_length: 13; cdr3_aa: CASSRGTITEAFF; cdr3_nt: TGTGCCAGCAGCCGGGGGACAATCACTGAAGCTTTCTTT
v_call: TRBV29-1; d_call: -; clone_size: -; j_call: TRBJ2-6; cdr3_length: 15; cdr3_aa: CSVEGTGSGANVLTF; cdr3_nt: TGCAGCGTTGAGGGTACAGGGTCGGGGGCCAACGTCCTGACTTTC
v_call: TRBV28; d_call: -; clone_size: few; j_call: TRBJ1-5; cdr3_length: 12; cdr3_aa: CASSLGGSAQHF; cdr3_nt: TGTGCCAGCAGTTTGGGGGGGTCAGCCCAGCATTTT
v_call: TRBV2; d_call: TRBD1; clone_size: -; j_call: TRBJ2-1; cdr3_length: 13; cdr3_aa: CASSGTGNNEQFF; cdr3_nt: TGTGCCAGCAGTGGGACAGGGAACAATGAGCAGTTCTTC
v_call: TRBV30; d_call: TRBD1; clone_size: -; j_call: TRBJ2-7; cdr3_length: 14; cdr3_aa: CAWARQGGRFEQYF; cdr3_nt: TGTGCCTGGGCAAGACAGGGGGGCAGGTTCGAGCAGTACTTC
v_call: TRBV15; d_call: TRBD1; clone_size: -; j_call: TRBJ1-2; cdr3_length: 15; cdr3_aa: CATSRILGTGGGYTF; cdr3_nt: TGTGCCACCAGCAGAATTCTCGGGACAGGGGGTGGCTACACCTTC
v_call: TRBV4-1; d_call: -; clone_size: -; j_call: TRBJ1-5; cdr3_length: 15; cdr3_aa: CASSRVDTDNQPQHF; cdr3_nt: TGCGCCAGCAGCCGGGTGGACACAGACAATCAGCCCCAGCATTTT
v_call: TRBV21-1; d_call: -; clone_size: -; j_call: TRBJ1-5; cdr3_length: 15; cdr3_aa: CASSTQGATNQPQHF; cdr3_nt: TGTGCCAGCAGCACACAGGGTGCGACGAATCAGCCCCAGCATTTT
v_call: TRBV5-5; d_call: -; clone_size: -; j_call: TRBJ1-1; cdr3_length: 13; cdr3_aa: CASSPEVRTEAFF; cdr3_nt: TGTGCCAGCAGCCCGGAGGTGAGGACTGAAGCTTTCTTT
v_call: TRBV7-9; d_call: TRBD1; clone_size: -; j_call: TRBJ1-5; cdr3_length: 14; cdr3_aa: CASSQDRADQPQHF; cdr3_nt: TGTGCCAGCAGCCAGGACAGGGCGGATCAGCCCCAGCATTTT
v_call: TRBV5-6; d_call: -; clone_size: -; j_call: TRBJ1-1; cdr3_length: 12; cdr3_aa: CASWGSNTEAFF; cdr3_nt: TGTGCCAGTTGGGGTTCGAACACTGAAGCTTTCTTT
v_call: TRBV6-5; d_call: -; clone_size: -; j_call: TRBJ1-2; cdr3_length: 13; cdr3_aa: CASSFGQNYGYTF; cdr3_nt: TGTGCCAGCAGTTTCGGACAGAACTATGGCTACACCTTC
v_call: TRBV7-2; d_call: -; clone_size: -; j_call: TRBJ1-1; cdr3_length: 13; cdr3_aa: CASSSLRNTEAFF; cdr3_nt: TGTGCCAGCAGCTCCCTCCGGAACACTGAAGCTTTCTTT
v_call: TRBV7-8; d_call: -; clone_size: -; j_call: TRBJ1-5; cdr3_length: 17; cdr3_aa: CASSLAYGDPSDQPQHF; cdr3_nt: TGTGCCAGCAGCTTAGCGTACGGGGACCCAAGCGATCAGCCCCAGCATTTT
v_call: TRBV5-1; d_call: -; clone_size: -; j_call: TRBJ2-5; cdr3_length: 16; cdr3_aa: CASSYPTGRAGETQYF; cdr3_nt: TGCGCCAGCAGCTACCCGACAGGACGGGCAGGAGAGACCCAGTACTTC
v_call: TRBV5-1; d_call: TRBD2; clone_size: -; j_call: TRBJ2-5; cdr3_length: 16; cdr3_aa: CASSLGLAGAQETQYF; cdr3_nt: TGCGCCAGCAGCTTGGGACTAGCGGGAGCCCAAGAGACCCAGTACTTC
v_call: TRBV5-6; d_call: TRBD1; clone_size: few; j_call: TRBJ1-2; cdr3_length: 14; cdr3_aa: CASSLGRGLSGYTF; cdr3_nt: TGTGCCAGCAGCTTGGGCAGGGGGCTAAGTGGCTACACCTTC
v_call: TRBV7-9; d_call: TRBD1; clone_size: -; j_call: TRBJ2-3; cdr3_length: 14; cdr3_aa: CASSFEGAGDTQYF; cdr3_nt: TGTGCCAGCAGCTTTGAGGGGGCCGGGGATACGCAGTATTTT
v_call: TRBV29-1; d_call: -; clone_size: -; j_call: TRBJ1-3; cdr3_length: 13; cdr3_aa: CSVQGSGGNTIYF; cdr3_nt: TGCAGCGTCCAGGGGAGCGGTGGAAACACCATATATTTT
v_call: TRBV11-2; d_call: -; clone_size: -; j_call: TRBJ1-2; cdr3_length: 14; cdr3_aa: CASSPIGGIYGYTF; cdr3_nt: TGTGCCAGCAGCCCCATAGGGGGGATCTATGGCTACACCTTC
v_call: TRBV12-5; d_call: -; clone_size: few; j_call: TRBJ1-5; cdr3_length: 18; cdr3_aa: CASGLVQPGTLRNQPQHF; cdr3_nt: TGTGCTAGTGGTTTGGTACAGCCAGGGACCCTTCGCAATCAGCCCCAGCATTTT
v_call: TRBV5-1; d_call: TRBD1; clone_size: -; j_call: TRBJ2-7; cdr3_length: 13; cdr3_aa: CASGTGVSYEQYF; cdr3_nt: TGCGCCAGCGGGACAGGGGTCTCCTACGAGCAGTACTTC
v_call: TRBV2; d_call: -; clone_size: -; j_call: TRBJ1-5; cdr3_length: 13; cdr3_aa: CASRVTGNQPQHF; cdr3_nt: TGTGCCAGCAGGGTAACAGGGAACCAGCCCCAGCATTTT
v_call: TRBV28; d_call: TRBD1; clone_size: -; j_call: TRBJ1-2; cdr3_length: 15; cdr3_aa: CASSPRDRFNYGYTF; cdr3_nt: TGTGCCAGCAGTCCCCGGGACAGATTTAACTATGGCTACACCTTC